A selection of T cell receptor beta chains follows, all from one sample in a study of beta chain features in type 1 diabetes. Sequenced by immunoSEQ multiplex PCR; TCRdb stores in-frame clones only, minus some. The sample shows around 300,000 clones, about 11% of them seen only once. Sequencing input: naive CD4+ T cells from blood. Receptor source: a woman in her twenties or thirties in good health. CDR3s include the opening cysteine and the closing phenylalanine or tryptophan. A D gene is named only where the DNA matches it firmly. Size tells how often a clone was seen (once, few, many) or the class of an expanded clone, and some rows leave it out.

j_call: TRBJ2-7
d_call: .
clone_size: .
v_call: TRBV5-4
cdr3_aa: CASSSQTGREQYF
cdr3_nt: TGTGCCAGCAGCTCACAGACAGGGAGGGAGCAGTACTTC

j_call: TRBJ2-3
d_call: TRBD2
clone_size: few
v_call: TRBV28
cdr3_aa: CASSLFGLETTDTQYF
cdr3_nt: TGTGCCAGCAGTCTCTTCGGACTAGAGACCACAGATACGCAGTATTTT

j_call: TRBJ1-5
d_call: TRBD1
clone_size: few
v_call: TRBV10-3
cdr3_aa: CAISESGQGAGAQHF
cdr3_nt: TGTGCCATCAGTGAGTCAGGACAGGGGGCAGGAGCCCAGCATTTT

j_call: TRBJ2-3
d_call: .
clone_size: few
v_call: TRBV5-4
cdr3_aa: CASSPVASSLDTQYF
cdr3_nt: TGTGCCAGCAGTCCCGTTGCTAGCAGCTTGGATACGCAGTATTTT

j_call: TRBJ2-7
d_call: .
clone_size: few
v_call: TRBV30
cdr3_aa: CAWSVNEQYF
cdr3_nt: TGTGCCTGGAGTGTTAACGAGCAGTACTTC

j_call: TRBJ2-7
d_call: .
clone_size: .
v_call: TRBV6-1
cdr3_aa: CATRQQAFYEQYF
cdr3_nt: TGTGCCACTCGACAGCAGGCCTTCTACGAGCAGTACTTC

j_call: TRBJ2-3
d_call: .
clone_size: .
v_call: TRBV18
cdr3_aa: CASSDRLTDTQYF
cdr3_nt: TGTGCCAGCTCAGACAGGCTCACAGATACGCAGTATTTT

j_call: TRBJ2-1
d_call: .
clone_size: .
v_call: TRBV7-9
cdr3_aa: CASSQGWTGEQFF
cdr3_nt: TGCGCCAGCAGCCAAGGCTGGACTGGGGAGCAGTTCTTC

j_call: TRBJ2-3
d_call: .
clone_size: .
v_call: TRBV7-3
cdr3_aa: CASSLTHPPGDTQYF
cdr3_nt: TGTGCCAGCAGCTTAACTCACCCTCCGGGGGATACGCAGTATTTT

j_call: TRBJ2-5
d_call: TRBD2
clone_size: .
v_call: TRBV9
cdr3_aa: CASSAPPRGLAGGQETQYF
cdr3_nt: TGTGCCAGCAGCGCCCCGCCGAGGGGACTAGCGGGAGGGCAAGAGACCCAGTACTTC

j_call: TRBJ2-3
d_call: TRBD2
clone_size: .
v_call: TRBV25-1
cdr3_aa: CASSPGLAGGTDTQYF
cdr3_nt: TGTGCCAGCAGTCCTGGACTAGCGGGAGGCACAGATACGCAGTATTTT

j_call: TRBJ2-7
d_call: .
clone_size: .
v_call: TRBV28
cdr3_aa: CASRTTVYEQYF
cdr3_nt: TGTGCCAGCAGGACGACAGTATACGAGCAGTACTTC

j_call: TRBJ2-7
d_call: .
clone_size: .
v_call: TRBV5-4
cdr3_aa: CASSRDYEQYF
cdr3_nt: TGTGCCAGCAGCCGAGACTACGAGCAGTACTTC

j_call: TRBJ1-5
d_call: TRBD1
clone_size: .
v_call: TRBV9
cdr3_aa: CASSVGTGGYQPQHF
cdr3_nt: TGTGCCAGCAGCGTAGGTACAGGGGGCTATCAGCCCCAGCATTTT

j_call: TRBJ2-7
d_call: TRBD2
clone_size: few
v_call: TRBV7-9
cdr3_aa: CASSLTGTSSYEQYF
cdr3_nt: TGTGCCAGCAGCTTAACCGGGACTAGCTCCTACGAGCAGTACTTC

j_call: TRBJ2-2
d_call: .
clone_size: few
v_call: TRBV30
cdr3_aa: CAWSVGPGRGTGELFF
cdr3_nt: TGTGCCTGGAGTGTTGGTCCGGGGCGGGGAACCGGGGAGCTGTTTTTT

j_call: TRBJ2-1
d_call: TRBD1
clone_size: few
v_call: TRBV29-1
cdr3_aa: CSVERTGLKNEQFF
cdr3_nt: TGCAGCGTTGAAAGGACAGGGTTGAAGAATGAGCAGTTCTTC

j_call: TRBJ2-3
d_call: TRBD2
clone_size: few
v_call: TRBV5-4
cdr3_aa: CASSTRGGIGTDTQYF
cdr3_nt: TGTGCCAGCAGCACCCGGGGGGGCATAGGCACAGATACGCAGTATTTT

j_call: TRBJ1-1
d_call: .
clone_size: few
v_call: TRBV25-1
cdr3_aa: CASSEFGVNTEAFF
cdr3_nt: TGTGCCAGCAGTGAATTCGGGGTGAACACTGAAGCTTTCTTT

j_call: TRBJ1-1
d_call: TRBD1
clone_size: few
v_call: TRBV30
cdr3_aa: CAWSDRGRTEAFF
cdr3_nt: TGTGCCTGGAGTGACAGGGGGAGGACTGAAGCTTTCTTT

j_call: TRBJ2-2
d_call: .
clone_size: .
v_call: TRBV5-1
cdr3_aa: CASSLEQGYTGELFF
cdr3_nt: TGCGCCAGCAGCTTGGAACAGGGTTACACCGGGGAGCTGTTTTTT

j_call: TRBJ2-7
d_call: TRBD2
clone_size: .
v_call: TRBV6-5
cdr3_aa: CASSYSMLAGGYEQYF
cdr3_nt: TGTGCCAGCAGTTACTCGATGCTAGCGGGAGGATACGAGCAGTACTTC

j_call: TRBJ2-5
d_call: TRBD2
clone_size: .
v_call: TRBV9
cdr3_aa: CASSVIGGSGETQYF
cdr3_nt: TGTGCCAGCAGCGTAATCGGCGGGAGCGGAGAGACCCAGTACTTC

j_call: TRBJ2-7
d_call: .
clone_size: .
v_call: TRBV6-6
cdr3_aa: CASTPDTYEQYF
cdr3_nt: TGTGCCAGCACACCGGACACCTACGAGCAGTACTTC

j_call: TRBJ1-5
d_call: TRBD1
clone_size: .
v_call: TRBV2
cdr3_aa: CASSDSGQVNQPQHF
cdr3_nt: TGTGCCAGCAGTGACTCAGGACAGGTCAATCAGCCCCAGCATTTT

j_call: TRBJ2-7
d_call: TRBD2
clone_size: few
v_call: TRBV18
cdr3_aa: CASSPLGLAGGGAYEQYF
cdr3_nt: TGTGCCAGCTCACCCCTGGGACTAGCGGGAGGGGGAGCCTACGAGCAGTACTTC

j_call: TRBJ2-6
d_call: .
clone_size: .
v_call: TRBV7-3
cdr3_aa: CASSLIGSSGANVLTF
cdr3_nt: TGTGCCAGCAGCTTAATAGGGAGCTCTGGGGCCAACGTCCTGACTTTC

j_call: TRBJ2-6
d_call: .
clone_size: .
v_call: TRBV5-1
cdr3_aa: CASSLGLSSGANVLTF
cdr3_nt: TGCGCCAGCAGCTTGGGACTGAGCTCTGGGGCCAACGTCCTGACTTTC

j_call: TRBJ2-1
d_call: TRBD2
clone_size: .
v_call: TRBV11-1
cdr3_aa: CASSLMGAGGRRNEQFF
cdr3_nt: TGTGCCAGCAGCTTGATGGGGGCGGGAGGGCGTCGGAATGAGCAGTTCTTC

j_call: TRBJ2-7
d_call: TRBD1
clone_size: few
v_call: TRBV7-3
cdr3_aa: CASSPRQGGEQYF
cdr3_nt: TGTGCCAGCAGCCCCAGACAGGGTGGCGAGCAGTACTTC

j_call: TRBJ2-7
d_call: TRBD2
clone_size: .
v_call: TRBV19
cdr3_aa: CASSASGVSRLSEQYF
cdr3_nt: TGTGCCAGTAGTGCGAGCGGGGTAAGTCGACTCAGCGAGCAGTACTTC

j_call: TRBJ2-1
d_call: TRBD2
clone_size: few
v_call: TRBV19
cdr3_aa: CASTWGLEAGNEQFF
cdr3_nt: TGTGCCAGTACCTGGGGACTAGAGGCGGGCAATGAGCAGTTCTTC

j_call: TRBJ2-1
d_call: TRBD2
clone_size: few
v_call: TRBV14
cdr3_aa: CASSQVGGRDYNEQFF
cdr3_nt: TGTGCCAGCAGCCAAGTCGGGGGGAGGGATTACAATGAGCAGTTCTTC

j_call: TRBJ2-7
d_call: TRBD2
clone_size: few
v_call: TRBV29-1
cdr3_aa: CSVEAQGLGYEQYF
cdr3_nt: TGCAGCGTTGAAGCTCAGGGACTAGGGTACGAGCAGTACTTC

j_call: TRBJ2-1
d_call: TRBD2
clone_size: .
v_call: TRBV9
cdr3_aa: CASSAGLAGLPYNEQFF
cdr3_nt: TGTGCCAGCAGCGCCGGACTAGCGGGCTTGCCCTACAATGAGCAGTTCTTC

j_call: TRBJ2-5
d_call: .
clone_size: .
v_call: TRBV25-1
cdr3_aa: CASSEAGVETQYF
cdr3_nt: TGTGCCAGCAGTGAAGCAGGGGTAGAGACCCAGTACTTC

j_call: TRBJ2-2
d_call: .
clone_size: .
v_call: TRBV6-4
cdr3_aa: CASSPRQAGTGELFF
cdr3_nt: TGTGCCAGCAGTCCAAGACAGGCGGGCACCGGGGAGCTGTTTTTT

j_call: TRBJ2-2
d_call: .
clone_size: few
v_call: TRBV15
cdr3_aa: CATSRGTIPNTGELFF
cdr3_nt: TGTGCCACCAGCAGGGGGACAATCCCCAACACCGGGGAGCTGTTTTTT

j_call: TRBJ2-2
d_call: TRBD2
clone_size: .
v_call: TRBV2
cdr3_aa: CASTKSTSWSGELFF
cdr3_nt: TGTGCCAGCACAAAATCGACTAGCTGGTCCGGGGAGCTGTTTTTT

j_call: TRBJ2-2
d_call: .
clone_size: .
v_call: TRBV14
cdr3_aa: CASSQEAWRLNTGELFF
cdr3_nt: TGTGCCAGCAGCCAAGAGGCTTGGAGACTGAACACCGGGGAGCTGTTTTTT

j_call: TRBJ1-2
d_call: TRBD1
clone_size: few
v_call: TRBV7-9
cdr3_aa: CASSTTGEDTF
cdr3_nt: TGTGCCAGCAGCACAACAGGGGAGGACACCTTC

j_call: TRBJ2-3
d_call: .
clone_size: .
v_call: TRBV14
cdr3_aa: CASSQAEVADTQYF
cdr3_nt: TGTGCCAGCAGCCAAGCGGAGGTGGCAGATACGCAGTATTTT

j_call: TRBJ1-4
d_call: .
clone_size: few
v_call: TRBV7-9
cdr3_aa: CASSSRHNEKLFF
cdr3_nt: TGTGCCAGCAGCTCCCGACATAATGAAAAACTGTTTTTT

j_call: TRBJ2-5
d_call: TRBD2
clone_size: few
v_call: TRBV7-7
cdr3_aa: CASNRLAGQETQYF
cdr3_nt: TGTGCTAGCAACCGACTAGCGGGCCAAGAGACCCAGTACTTC

j_call: TRBJ1-3
d_call: .
clone_size: .
v_call: TRBV30
cdr3_aa: CAWSVLQRGNTIYF
cdr3_nt: TGTGCCTGGAGTGTACTTCAGCGAGGAAACACCATATATTTT

j_call: TRBJ2-1
d_call: TRBD2
clone_size: .
v_call: TRBV6-5
cdr3_aa: CASSWGLAGAYNEQFF
cdr3_nt: TGTGCCAGCAGTTGGGGACTAGCGGGAGCCTACAATGAGCAGTTCTTC